Shown below are 13 T cell receptor beta chains from a single sample sequenced in a study of early T cells in non-severe SARS-CoV-2 infection (dated by TCRdb to about 2021). The protocol used for the library was 5' RACE. Sequencing took place on a NextSeq 500. TCRdb reran the public reads through fastp at Q25 and MiXCR, keeping productive beta chains. Identical CDR3 proteins give one entry, which carries the most common genes and DNA. Present in this sample are around 80,000 distinct CDR3 sequences, approximately 11% of which were seen just once. The ten biggest clones cover around 12% of the sample. The sequenced sample was whole blood, obtained at baseline. The receptors shown here come from an adult who was a healthcare worker with PCR-confirmed SARS-CoV-2 infection or an uninfected control (not recorded which).

This clonotype occurred a few times. The chain joins TRBV29-1 to TRBJ1-1; D remains ambiguous. This CDR3 spans 10 amino acids. V was clipped by 0 bases and J by 10 bases, with 6 bases between them. Germline CDR1 is SQVTM and CDR2 is ANQGSEA. CDR3 DNA: TGCAGCGTTGAAGATCTGAGAGCTTTCTTT. Its translation: CSVEDLRAFF.

Many counts were recorded for this clonotype. The chain joins TRBV10-1 to TRBJ2-7, with D possibly being TRBD1 (5 bases). Trimming cost V 4 bases and J 1 base, with 8 bases left between them. The CDR3 is 13 residues long. Germline CDR1 reads WNHNN; CDR2 reads SYGVQD (reference sequence). CDR3 protein: CASSVGQSYEQYF. Written as DNA, the CDR3 is TGCGCCAGCAGTGTTGGACAATCCTACGAGCAGTACTTC.

This clonotype has only a few counts. The chain recombines TRBV7-2 with TRBJ2-1; tentative D call: TRBD2 (6 bases). Trimming stripped 1 base from V and 7 bases from J, with 14 bases between. This CDR3 region has 15 residues. Germline values: CDR1 SGHTA, CDR2 FQGNSA. CDR3 amino acids: CASSLGVTSTNEQFF. The CDR3 region has the DNA TGTGCCAGCAGCTTAGGGGTGACTAGTACGAATGAGCAGTTCTTC.

Ten or more counts support this clonotype. The chain combines TRBV19 with TRBJ1-2; unclear D gene. Between the trimmed V and J ends, which lost 3 bases and 5 bases, there was a span of 13 bases. The germline V gene has CDR1 LNHDA and CDR2 SQIVND (reference sequence). This CDR3 has 14 residues. The CDR3 is CASSMHPALYGYTF. DNA of the CDR3: TGTGCCAGTAGTATGCACCCAGCGTTATATGGCTACACCTTC.

On this clonotype: A read error may be the cause here, since a much bigger clone is one base away. This rearrangement joins TRBV9 to TRBJ2-1; 10 bases agree with TRBD2. The CDR3 is 16 amino acids. Germline-derived CDR1 and CDR2 are SGDLS and YYNGEE. The V segment lost 1 base and the J segment 5 bases; nucleotides outside the gene matches: 6. For the CDR3, the DNA is TGTGCCAGCAGCGTATGGCCTAGCGGGGGCCACAATGAGCAGTTCTTC. Amino acids: CASSVWPSGGHNEQFF.

The V gene is TRBV7-9, the J gene TRBJ1-2, with no clear D. V gave up 3 bases and J gave up 2 bases, with 10 bases separating them. CDR3 length: 14 amino acids. CDR1 SEHNR and CDR2 FQNEAQ come from the germline V gene (reference sequence). CDR3 coding DNA: TGTGCCAGCAGCTTCGGCGGGCAGAACTATGGCTACACCTTC. It yields the protein CASSFGGQNYGYTF.

This clonotype was counted at least ten times. J is TRBJ2-5 and V is TRBV7-9; D gene uncertain. V was trimmed by 3 bases and J by 5 bases, leaving 13 bases between them. Per germline, CDR1 SEHNR and CDR2 FQNEAQ (reference sequence). This CDR3 region has 14 residues. The CDR3 spells CASSFNSRAETQYF. Here the CDR3 DNA reads TGTGCCAGCAGCTTCAATTCCCGCGCGGAGACCCAGTACTTC.

This clonotype was observed a handful of times. The V and J genes are TRBV6-1 and TRBJ1-3, with 9 nucleotides matching TRBD1. Germline V lookup: CDR1 MNHNS, CDR2 SASEGT. The length of the CDR3 is 16 residues. J lost 0 bases, V lost 7 bases, and 7 bases had no gene match. The CDR3 DNA is TGTGCCAGCACTGCGGCGGGACAGGGCTCTGGAAACACCATATATTTT. Translating gives CASTAAGQGSGNTIYF.

The chain joins TRBV28 to TRBJ1-4; 7 bases are a match to TRBD1. This CDR3 is built from 14 residues. Germline assignment: CDR1 MDHEN and CDR2 SYDVKM. With V trimmed by 5 bases and J by 3 bases, 3 bases remained unmatched. DNA of the CDR3: TGTGCCAGCAGTGGGACAGTTGCTAATGAAAAACTGTTTTTT. Amino acid sequence: CASSGTVANEKLFF.

The sample holds many counts of this clonotype. The chain recombines TRBV6-5 with TRBJ2-2, with TRBD2 as a possible D gene (5 bases). The CDR3 is 14 amino acids. V was clipped by 7 bases and J by 7 bases, with 16 bases between them. The germline gives CDR1 MNHEY, CDR2 SVGAGI. The CDR3 DNA sequence: TGTGCCAGCACCTACGGGCCGAGCGGCGGGGAGCTGTTTTTT. It is translated as CASTYGPSGGELFF.

The chain uses TRBV3-1 and TRBJ1-1; D is perhaps TRBD1 (6 bases). This CDR3 has 14 residues. Trimming stripped 4 bases from V and 4 bases from J, with 13 bases between. Germline CDR1 LGHDT, CDR2 YNNKEL (reference sequence). CDR3 DNA sequence: TGTGCCAGCAGCCCAATCCCGGACAGCACTGAAGCTTTCTTT. This sequence encodes CASSPIPDSTEAFF. Combining the CDR3 with reference TRBV3-1 and TRBJ1-1 gives the whole variable domain DTAVSQTPKYLVTQMGNDKSIKCEQNLGHDTMYWYKQDSKKFLKIMFSYNNKELIINETVPNRFSPKSPDKAHLNLHINSLELGDSAVYFCASSPIPDSTEAFFGQGTRLTVV.

The chain employs TRBV28 and TRBJ2-7, with D possibly matching TRBD2 (5 bases). Per the germline V gene, CDR1 is MDHEN and CDR2 is SYDVKM. Trimming removed 6 bases at V and 1 base at J, with 13 bases between. This CDR3 is 14 amino acids long. As DNA, the CDR3 is TGTGCCAGCAGGATCCTAGCAGCGTCCTACGAGCAGTACTTC. Its translation is CASRILAASYEQYF.

This clonotype has ten or more counts. The gene calls are TRBV18 and TRBJ2-3, with 8 bases matching TRBD2. The CDR3 runs to 16 residues. V was clipped by 5 bases and J by 2 bases; unmatched bases: 9. Germline assignment: CDR1 KGHSH and CDR2 LQKENI. The chain's CDR3 is CASSTPGGLVTDTQYF. DNA for the CDR3: TGTGCCAGCTCAACGCCCGGGGGACTAGTCACAGATACGCAGTATTTT.